This TCR beta chain was identified in a study of CD8 T cells in ankylosing spondylitis. Notes on the study in general: A motif of eight or nine highly homologous TCR beta variants was seen as apparently characteristic of ankylosing spondylitis blood. Disease-linked clones reportedly showed significant enrichment in matched ankylosing spondylitis synovial fluid.

Each CDR3 protein is one row after TCRdb ran MiXCR on the 5' RACE reads. Among a few hundred thousand distinct CDR3 sequences listed, 6.5% to 10% were seen once. CDR1 is LNHNV and CDR2 is YYDKDF in the germline V gene (reference sequence). This CDR3 has 15 residues. The V segment lost 9 bases and the J segment 4 bases; nucleotides outside the gene matches: 11. This clonotype was detected a few times. Its antigen is still unknown. The rearrangement joins TRBV15 to TRBJ2-3; 9 positions match TRBD2. Material for sequencing was blood, either unsorted or a sorted T cell fraction (not recorded which). The receptor comes from a male donor with ankylosing spondylitis. In DNA, the CDR3 is TGTGCCACTTCAAATTTAGCGGGAGTACCAGATACGCAGTATTTT. Translating it yields CATSNLAGVPDTQYF.